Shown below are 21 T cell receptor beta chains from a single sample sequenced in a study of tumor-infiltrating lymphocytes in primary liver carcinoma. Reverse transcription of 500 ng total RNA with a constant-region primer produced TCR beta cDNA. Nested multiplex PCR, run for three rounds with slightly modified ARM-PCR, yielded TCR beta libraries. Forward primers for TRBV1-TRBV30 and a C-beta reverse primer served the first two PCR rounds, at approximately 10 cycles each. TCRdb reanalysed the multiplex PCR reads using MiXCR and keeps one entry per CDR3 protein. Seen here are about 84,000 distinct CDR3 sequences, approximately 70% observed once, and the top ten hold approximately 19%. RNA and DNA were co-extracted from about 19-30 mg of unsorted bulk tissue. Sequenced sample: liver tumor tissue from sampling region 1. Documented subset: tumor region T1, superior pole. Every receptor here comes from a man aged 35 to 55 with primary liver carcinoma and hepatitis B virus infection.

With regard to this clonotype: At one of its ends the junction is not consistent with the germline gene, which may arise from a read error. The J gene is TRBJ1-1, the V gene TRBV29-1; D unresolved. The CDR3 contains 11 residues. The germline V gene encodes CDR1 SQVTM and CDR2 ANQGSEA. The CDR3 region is CGVVENAEAFF. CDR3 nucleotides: TGCGGCGTGGTTGAGAACGCTGAAGCTTTCTTT.

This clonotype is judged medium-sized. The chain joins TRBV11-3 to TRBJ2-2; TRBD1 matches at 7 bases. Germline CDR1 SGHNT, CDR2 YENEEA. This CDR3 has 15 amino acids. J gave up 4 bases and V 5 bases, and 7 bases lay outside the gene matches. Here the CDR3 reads CASSRTGSGTGELFF. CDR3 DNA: TGTGCCAGCAGCCGGACAGGATCCGGCACCGGGGAGCTGTTTTTT.

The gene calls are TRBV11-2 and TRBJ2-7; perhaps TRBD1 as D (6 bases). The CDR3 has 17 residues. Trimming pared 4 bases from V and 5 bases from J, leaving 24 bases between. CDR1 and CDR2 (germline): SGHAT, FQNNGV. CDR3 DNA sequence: TGTGCCAGCAGCTCCCGGACAGAGGGCGCCAACAGAGACGAGCAGTACTTC. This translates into CASSSRTEGANRDEQYF.

The CDR3 region is CSVMAGTVLDTQYF. DNA for the CDR3: TGCAGCGTTATGGCCGGGACAGTGTTAGATACGCAGTATTTT. The gene calls are TRBV29-1 and TRBJ2-3; 7 nucleotides agree with TRBD1. The junction had 10 bases not matched to a gene; V was cut back by 5 bases and J by 5 bases. The CDR3 totals 14 residues. Germline CDR1 is SQVTM and CDR2 is ANQGSEA.

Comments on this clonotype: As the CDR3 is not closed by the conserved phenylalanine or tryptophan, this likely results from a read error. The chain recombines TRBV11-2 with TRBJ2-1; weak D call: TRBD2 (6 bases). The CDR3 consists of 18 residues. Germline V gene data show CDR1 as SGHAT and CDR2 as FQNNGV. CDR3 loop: CPSNFDPRRTGSYNEQFL. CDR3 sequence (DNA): TGTCCCAGCAACTTTGACCCTAGGAGGACCGGGAGTTACAATGAGCAGTTCCTC.

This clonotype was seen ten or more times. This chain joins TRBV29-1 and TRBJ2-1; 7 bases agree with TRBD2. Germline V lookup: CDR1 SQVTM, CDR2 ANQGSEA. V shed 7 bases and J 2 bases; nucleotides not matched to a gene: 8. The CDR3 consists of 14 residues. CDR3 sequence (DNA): TGCAGCGCTACGGGGGGAGTGGCCTACAATGAGCAGTTCTTC. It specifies CSATGGVAYNEQFF.

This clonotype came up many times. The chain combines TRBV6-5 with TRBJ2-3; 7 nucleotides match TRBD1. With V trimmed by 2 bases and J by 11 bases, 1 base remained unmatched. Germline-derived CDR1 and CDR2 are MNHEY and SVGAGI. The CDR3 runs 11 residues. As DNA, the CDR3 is TGTGCCAGCAGTTACACAGGGGTGCAGTATTTT. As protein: CASSYTGVQYF.

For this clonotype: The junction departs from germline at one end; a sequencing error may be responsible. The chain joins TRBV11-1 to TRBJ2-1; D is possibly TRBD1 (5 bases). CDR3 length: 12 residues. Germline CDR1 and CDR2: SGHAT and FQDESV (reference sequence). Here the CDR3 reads CTSSLQDNEQFF. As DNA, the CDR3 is TGTACCAGCAGCTTACAGGACAATGAGCAGTTCTTC.

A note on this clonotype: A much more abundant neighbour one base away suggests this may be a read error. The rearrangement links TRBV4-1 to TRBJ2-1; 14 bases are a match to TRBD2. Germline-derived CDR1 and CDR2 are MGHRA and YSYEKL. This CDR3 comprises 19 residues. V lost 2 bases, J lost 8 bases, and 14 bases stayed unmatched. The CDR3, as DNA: TGCGCCAGCAGCCAAAAGGGACTAGCGGGAGCTAGGGCCCTCTATGAGCAGTTCTTC. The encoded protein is CASSQKGLAGARALYEQFF.

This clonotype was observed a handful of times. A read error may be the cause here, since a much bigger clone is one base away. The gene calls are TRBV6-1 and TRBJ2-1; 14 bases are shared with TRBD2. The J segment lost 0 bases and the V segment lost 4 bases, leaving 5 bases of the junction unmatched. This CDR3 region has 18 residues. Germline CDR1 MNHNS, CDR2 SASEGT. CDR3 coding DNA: TGTGCCAGCAGTGGGGGACTAGCGGGAGTGAGCTCCTACAATGAGCAGTTCTTC. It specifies CASSGGLAGVSSYNEQFF.

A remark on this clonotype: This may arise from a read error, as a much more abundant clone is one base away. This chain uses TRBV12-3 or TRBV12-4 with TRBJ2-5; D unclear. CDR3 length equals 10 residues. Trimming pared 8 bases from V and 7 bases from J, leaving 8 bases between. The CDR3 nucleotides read TGTGCCAGCCTCCCCCGGACCCAGTACTTC. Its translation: CASLPRTQYF.

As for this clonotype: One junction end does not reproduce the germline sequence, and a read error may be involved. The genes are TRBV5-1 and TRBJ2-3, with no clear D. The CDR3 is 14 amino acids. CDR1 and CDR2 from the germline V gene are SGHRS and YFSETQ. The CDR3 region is CASSQRSGIDTQYF. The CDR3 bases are TGCGCCAGCAGCCAACGTTCAGGCATAGATACGCAGTATTTC.

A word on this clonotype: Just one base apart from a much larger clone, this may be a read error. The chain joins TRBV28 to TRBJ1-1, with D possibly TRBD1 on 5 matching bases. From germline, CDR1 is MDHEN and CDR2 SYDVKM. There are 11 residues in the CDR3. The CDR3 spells CASSRDRVAYF. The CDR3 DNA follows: TGTGCCAGCAGCCGGGACCGCGTGGCTTACTTT.

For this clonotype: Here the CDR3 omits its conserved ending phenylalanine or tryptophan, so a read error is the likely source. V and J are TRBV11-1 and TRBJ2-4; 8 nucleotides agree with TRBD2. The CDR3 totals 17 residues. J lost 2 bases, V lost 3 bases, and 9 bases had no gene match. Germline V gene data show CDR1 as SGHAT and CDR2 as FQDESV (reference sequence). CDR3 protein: CASSFPGISGTKNIQYI. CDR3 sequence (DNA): TGTGCCAGCAGCTTTCCCGGGATTAGCGGGACCAAAAACATTCAGTACATC.

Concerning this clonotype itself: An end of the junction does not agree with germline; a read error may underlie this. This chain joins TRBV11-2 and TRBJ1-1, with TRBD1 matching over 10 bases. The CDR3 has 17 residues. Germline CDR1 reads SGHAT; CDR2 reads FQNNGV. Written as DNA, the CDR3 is TGTGCCAGCAGCCGAATGGGGGGACAGGGGTTCGGCGTTGAAGCTCTCTTT. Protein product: CASSRMGGQGFGVEALF.

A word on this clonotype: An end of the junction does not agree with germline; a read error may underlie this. This CDR3 reads CASSHSSTTLTDMQYF. Here the CDR3 DNA reads TGTGCCAGCAGTCACTCCTCGACCACCCTCACAGATATGCAGTATTTT. V usage is TRBV6-2 or TRBV6-3 and J usage is TRBJ2-3; the D is unclear. Germline V lookup: CDR1 MNHEY, CDR2 SVGEGT. This CDR3 has 16 residues.

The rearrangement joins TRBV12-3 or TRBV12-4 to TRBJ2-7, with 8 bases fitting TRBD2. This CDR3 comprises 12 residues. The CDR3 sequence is CGRPTGGQEQYF. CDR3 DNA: TGTGGCAGGCCCACGGGGGGGCAAGAGCAGTACTTC.

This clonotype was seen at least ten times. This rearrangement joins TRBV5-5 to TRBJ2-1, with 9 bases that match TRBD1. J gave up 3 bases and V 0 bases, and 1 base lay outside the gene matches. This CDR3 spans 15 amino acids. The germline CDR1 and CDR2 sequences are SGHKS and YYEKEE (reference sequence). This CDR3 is CASSLVDRGYNEQFF. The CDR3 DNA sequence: TGTGCCAGCAGCTTGGTGGACAGGGGCTACAATGAGCAGTTCTTC.

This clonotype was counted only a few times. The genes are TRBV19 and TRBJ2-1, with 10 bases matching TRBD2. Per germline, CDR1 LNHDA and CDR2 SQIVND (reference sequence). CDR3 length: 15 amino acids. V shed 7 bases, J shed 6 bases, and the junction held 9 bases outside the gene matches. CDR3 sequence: CASKQRSGRANEQFF. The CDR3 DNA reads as TGTGCCAGTAAACAACGAAGCGGGAGGGCCAATGAGCAGTTCTTC.

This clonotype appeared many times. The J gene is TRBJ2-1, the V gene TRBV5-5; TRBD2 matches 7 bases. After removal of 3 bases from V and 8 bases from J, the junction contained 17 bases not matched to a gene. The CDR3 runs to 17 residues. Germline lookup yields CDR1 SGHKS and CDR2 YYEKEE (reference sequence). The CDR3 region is CASSWAPLAATKDEQFF. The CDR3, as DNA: TGTGCCAGCAGCTGGGCCCCCCTAGCGGCGACGAAGGATGAGCAGTTCTTC.

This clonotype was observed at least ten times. The CDR3 DNA reads as TGTGCCAGCAGTTCCCCAGGGCGCACAGATACGCAGTATTTT. Its translation: CASSSPGRTDTQYF. The rearrangement joins TRBV28 to TRBJ2-3; D may be TRBD1 (5 bases). In germline, CDR1 is MDHEN, CDR2 SYDVKM. This CDR3 region has 14 residues. Trimming removed 4 bases from V and 1 base from J, with 9 bases in between.